This T cell receptor (beta chain) was recorded in a study of OX40 agonist ivuxolimab in advanced cancers. About the study: Males comprised 70% to 90% of the group, whose mean age was approximately 60 years (range 23 to 79).

Using immunoSEQ multiplex PCR, the repertoire was profiled, and TCRdb retains in-frame clones only, with some absent. The sample yields approximately 61,000 clones, roughly nine tenths seen once. CDR3 length: 11 amino acids. Germline lookup yields CDR1 SQVTM and CDR2 ANQGSEA. Trimming left V 6 bases short and J 7 bases short, with 12 bases between. This chain uses TRBV29-1 with TRBJ2-5; perhaps TRBD1 as D (5 bases). This specimen consisted of CD4+ or CD8+ T cells sorted from blood, obtained in a trial of the OX40 agonist ivuxolimab. The TCR comes from an adult with an advanced solid tumor such as melanoma, head and neck, liver or kidney cancer. In DNA, the CDR3 is TGCAGCGTGGACACGATGGGGACCCAGTACTTC. Amino acids: CSVDTMGTQYF.